This record covers a single T cell receptor beta chain. Its cognate antigen is unknown. The source of the sample is a study of post-analysis software for immune sequencing data. Background on the study: Clinical courses comprised relapsing-remitting, secondary progressive and progressive-relapsing multiple sclerosis.

Study conclusions and caveats: Strong same-batch co-clustering of samples appeared with F measure clustering. Among roughly five TRBV segments more frequent in patients than controls were TRBV5-6, TRBV5-1 and TRBV20-1. Versus controls, multiple sclerosis patients showed significantly lower diversity (normalized Chao1).

TCR beta cDNA libraries had unique molecular identifiers. The T cell input of about 1 to 10 million gave a few hundred thousand cDNA molecules. TCRdb re-derived calls from the PCR reads in MiXCR, one entry per CDR3 protein. In the table there are hundreds of thousands of distinct CDR3 sequences, roughly two fifths of which are singletons. The trim removed 2 bases at V and 5 bases at J, leaving 14 bases unmatched. Germline values: CDR1 ENHRY, CDR2 SYGVKD. The CDR3 runs to 17 residues. This receptor was identified in a girl aged 5 to 17 with multiple sclerosis. This rearrangement joins TRBV10-3 to TRBJ2-7, with 8 bases that match TRBD1. The sequencing sample was made of blood. The CDR3: CAISEPFLRGQDDEQYF. DNA of the CDR3: TGTGCCATCAGTGAGCCCTTTCTCAGGGGGCAGGACGACGAGCAGTACTTC.